The text below deals with one T cell receptor (beta chain). This sample was included in a study of control samples from healthy donors and cancer patients. The V end was cut by 1 base, the J end by 1 base, with 8 bases between. Germline V CDR1 and CDR2: SGHRS, YFSETQ. The CDR3 is 14 amino acids. The protocol was immunoSEQ multiplex PCR, while the TCRdb copy is restricted to in-frame clones and leaves out a portion. Of more than 70,000 clones in the sample, roughly nine tenths were seen once. This clonotype was obtained from a man aged 55-75 years with lung cancer. Sequencing was carried out using PBMCs. The chain has TRBV5-1 and TRBJ1-1; D perhaps matches TRBD1 (5 bases). The CDR3 sequence: CASSLTGGNTEAFF. In nucleotides, the CDR3 is TGCGCCAGCAGCTTGACAGGAGGGAACACTGAAGCTTTCTTT.